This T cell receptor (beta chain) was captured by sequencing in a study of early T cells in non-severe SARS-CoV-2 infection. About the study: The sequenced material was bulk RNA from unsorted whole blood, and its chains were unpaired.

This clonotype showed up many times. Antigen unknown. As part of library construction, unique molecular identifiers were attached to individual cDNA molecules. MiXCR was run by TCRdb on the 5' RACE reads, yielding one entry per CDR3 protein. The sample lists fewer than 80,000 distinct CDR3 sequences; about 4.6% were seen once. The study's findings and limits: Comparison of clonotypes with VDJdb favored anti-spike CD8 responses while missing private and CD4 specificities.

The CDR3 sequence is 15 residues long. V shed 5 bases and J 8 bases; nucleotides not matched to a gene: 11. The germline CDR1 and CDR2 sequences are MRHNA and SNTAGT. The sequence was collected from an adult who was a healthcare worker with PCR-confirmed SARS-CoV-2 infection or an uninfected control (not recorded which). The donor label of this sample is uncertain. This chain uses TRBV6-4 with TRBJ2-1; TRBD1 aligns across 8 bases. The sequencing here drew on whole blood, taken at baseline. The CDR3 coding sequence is TGTGCCAGCAGTCCGCAAGGACAGGGTTCGGATGAGCAGTTCTTC. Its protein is CASSPQGQGSDEQFF.